Presented here are 16 T cell receptor beta chains from one specimen sequenced in a study of T cell responses to AZD1222 COVID-19 vaccine. Measured with immunoSEQ multiplex PCR; TCRdb has only the in-frame clones, and not every one. Of over 150,000 clones in the sample, more than 75% are singletons; the top ten hold 4% to 5.5%. This material consisted of peripheral blood, taken 28 days after the second AZD1222 dose. The receptors shown here come from an adult who received the AZD1222 COVID-19 vaccine.

The table lists this clone with a count of one. The CDR3 DNA reads TGTGCCAGCAGTTTTGACAGCCACTCTGGAAACACCATATATTTT. It specifies CASSFDSHSGNTIYF. The gene calls are TRBV7-2 and TRBJ1-3; a possible D gene is TRBD1 (5 bases). The V and J ends lost 6 bases and 0 bases respectively, with 12 bases between them. The CDR3 is made up of 15 amino acids. Germline V lookup: CDR1 SGHTA, CDR2 FQGNSA.

This sequence joins TRBV4-2 and TRBJ2-1; D is uncertain. V was cut by 1 base and J by 5 bases, with 3 bases left in between. The CDR3 has 12 residues. The germline gives CDR1 LGHNA, CDR2 YNFKEQ. CDR3 nucleotide sequence: TGTGCCAGCAGCCAAGGCCACAATGAGCAGTTCTTC. Its translation: CASSQGHNEQFF.

This sequence joins TRBV7-9 and TRBJ1-5; D not certain. CDR3 length: 12 amino acids. Trimming removed 5 bases from V and 8 bases from J, with 10 bases in between. The germline V gene encodes CDR1 SEHNR and CDR2 FQNEAQ (reference sequence). The CDR3 DNA reads as TGTGCCAGCAGCAAGAGTGGGGAGCCCCAGCATTTT. Translated, it gives CASSKSGEPQHF.

The chain couples TRBV27 to TRBJ1-2; D perhaps matches TRBD1 (5 bases). The V end lost 4 bases, the J end lost 12 bases, and 21 bases lay between the germline ends. This CDR3 has 14 amino acids. Germline assignment: CDR1 MNHEY and CDR2 SMNVEV (reference sequence). The chain's CDR3 is CASSSSVTGMRNTF. CDR3 coding DNA: TGTGCCAGCAGTTCATCCGTCACAGGAATGCGAAACACCTTC.

V usage is TRBV6-1 and J usage is TRBJ1-2; the D gene is possibly TRBD1 (6 bases). The V end lost 2 bases, the J end lost 6 bases, and 19 bases lay between the germline ends. This CDR3 comprises 16 residues. CDR1 MNHNS and CDR2 SASEGT come from the germline V gene. Here the CDR3 reads CASSELLGGLQHGYTF. The CDR3 nucleotides read TGTGCCAGCAGTGAACTATTGGGGGGGCTACAGCATGGCTACACCTTC.

The rearrangement uses TRBV6-5 and TRBJ1-1; unclear D gene. V lost 5 bases to trimming and J lost 6 bases, with 10 bases between them. This CDR3 is 12 amino acids long. CDR1 and CDR2 from the germline V gene are MNHEY and SVGAGI. In nucleotides, the CDR3 is TGTGCCAGCAGTCCCTCAAGGGCTGAAGCTTTCTTT. Protein sequence: CASSPSRAEAFF.

This clone was found a few times. The CDR3 loop is CASSFPGQGIAFF. The CDR3, as DNA: TGTGCCAGCAGTTTCCCGGGACAGGGCATAGCTTTCTTT. The chain joins TRBV6-5 to TRBJ1-1; 9 bases match TRBD1. The CDR3 consists of 13 residues. Germline CDR1 reads MNHEY; CDR2 reads SVGAGI. J was trimmed by 10 bases and V by 4 bases; bases with no gene match: 7.

The chain uses TRBV6-5 and TRBJ2-5; the D gene is possibly TRBD2 (6 bases). The V and J ends lost 5 bases and 1 base respectively, with 11 bases between them. The germline gives CDR1 MNHEY, CDR2 SVGAGI. CDR3 size: 14 residues. The CDR3 DNA reads TGTGCCAGCAGTCCCTCGCGGGGCCAAGAGACCCAGTACTTC. Its protein is CASSPSRGQETQYF.

The V gene is TRBV5-4, the J gene TRBJ1-2, with D perhaps matching TRBD1 (6 bases). V gave up 0 bases and J gave up 8 bases, with 17 bases separating them. CDR1 is SGHNT and CDR2 is YYREEE in the germline V gene (reference sequence). This CDR3 has 15 amino acids. CDR3 amino acids: CASSLEGESPQGYTF. In DNA form, the CDR3 reads TGTGCCAGCAGCTTGGAGGGGGAGTCCCCCCAGGGCTACACCTTC. The complete variable domain, with remaining parts taken from reference TRBV5-4 and TRBJ1-2, reads ETGVTQSPTHLIKTRGQQVTLRCSSQSGHNTVSWYQQALGQGPQFIFQYYREEENGRGNFPPRFSGLQFPNYSSELNVNALELDDSALYLCASSLEGESPQGYTFGSGTRLTVV.

This chain joins TRBV2 and TRBJ1-1, with D maybe TRBD1 (6 bases). Per the germline V gene, CDR1 is SNHLY and CDR2 is FYNNEI. Trimming removed 4 bases from V and 3 bases from J, with 18 bases in between. The CDR3 has 16 amino acids. The CDR3 DNA reads TGTGCCAGCAGTGCCCTGACAGGAAGGGGGTACACTGAAGCTTTCTTT. This sequence encodes CASSALTGRGYTEAFF. The full variable domain, with the rest looked up from reference TRBV2 and TRBJ1-1, is EPEVTQTPSHQVTQMGQEVILRCVPISNHLYFYWYRQILGQKVEFLVSFYNNEISEKSEIFDDQFSVERPDGSNFTLKIRSTKLEDSAMYFCASSALTGRGYTEAFFGQGTRLTVV.

This sequence joins TRBV7-6 and TRBJ1-1, with TRBD1 as a possible D gene (6 bases). The length of the CDR3 is 16 residues. Trimming removed 4 bases at V and 1 base at J, with 16 bases between. Germline V lookup: CDR1 SGHVS, CDR2 FNYEAQ. This CDR3 reads CASSSTGHMTNTEAFF. Here the CDR3 DNA reads TGTGCCAGCAGCTCCACGGGACACATGACGAACACTGAAGCTTTCTTT.

The chain couples TRBV7-9 to TRBJ1-6; D is perhaps TRBD1 (5 bases). The V end was cut by 5 bases, the J end by 10 bases, with 12 bases between. Germline V gene data show CDR1 as SEHNR and CDR2 as FQNEAQ (reference sequence). CDR3 length: 13 amino acids. The CDR3 sequence: CASSPDSNSPLHF. The CDR3 nucleotides are TGTGCCAGCAGCCCCGACAGTAACTCACCCCTCCACTTT.

As DNA, the CDR3 is TGTGCCAGCTCACCACAGGGGACGGGGACTGAAGCTTTCTTT. This codes for CASSPQGTGTEAFF. The V gene is TRBV18, the J gene TRBJ1-1; a possible D gene is TRBD1 (5 bases). CDR1 KGHSH and CDR2 LQKENI come from the germline V gene. This CDR3 is 14 amino acids long. Between the trimmed V and J ends, which lost 1 base and 5 bases, there was a span of 11 bases. Complete variable domain (other parts from reference TRBV18 and TRBJ1-1): NAGVMQNPRHLVRRRGQEARLRCSPMKGHSHVYWYRQLPEEGLKFMVYLQKENIIDESGMPKERFSAEFPKEGPSILRIQQVVRGDSAAYFCASSPQGTGTEAFFGQGTRLTVV.

This chain uses TRBV27 with TRBJ1-2; perhaps TRBD1 as D (5 bases). V lost 5 bases to trimming and J lost 7 bases, with 11 bases between them. Germline V lookup: CDR1 MNHEY, CDR2 SMNVEV (reference sequence). The CDR3 totals 12 residues. Here the CDR3 DNA reads TGTGCCAGCAGTCCAAGGGGAAGTGGCTACACCTTC. This translates into CASSPRGSGYTF.

The sample holds one count of this clone. The chain carries TRBV27 and TRBJ2-2; D is perhaps TRBD2 (6 bases). CDR1 is MNHEY, CDR2 SMNVEV, per germline (reference sequence). V was trimmed by 6 bases and J by 5 bases, leaving 16 bases between them. The CDR3 is 15 amino acids. CDR3 bases: TGTGCCAGCAGGTTGGAAAGCCGGGGGACCGGGGAGCTGTTTTTT. Amino acid sequence: CASRLESRGTGELFF.

The chain carries TRBV7-2 and TRBJ1-2; 8 nucleotides line up with TRBD1. The CDR3 extends over 14 amino acids. Trimming at V came to 4 bases and at J to 7 bases, leaving 8 bases not matched to a gene. The V gene's germline CDR1 is SGHTA and CDR2 FQGNSA. This CDR3 is CASSYTTGAGGYTF. The CDR3 region has the DNA TGTGCCAGCAGCTATACGACAGGGGCTGGTGGCTACACCTTC.